This T cell receptor beta chain was recovered during a study of beta chain features in type 1 diabetes. Study outcomes and limitations: Small HLA sub-analyses could not settle whether HLA shapes TCRB rearrangement.

Only a few counts were recorded for this clone. The antigen is not known. The collection from each donor was one heparinised blood draw averaging approximately 110 mL. CD4+ naive, central memory, regulatory and stem cell-like memory subsets were isolated by sorting on CD45RO/CCR7/CD25/CD127/CD95/CD27. Purity exceeded 95% in all sorted populations. Since all of the isolated RNA was reverse transcribed, expressed TCRB transcripts were what got sequenced. Only in-frame clones appear in the TCRdb table, and some are missing; sequencing was by immunoSEQ multiplex PCR. The sample has 15,000 to 20,000 clones; around 50% are singletons. The origin of this receptor is a man aged 18 to 35 in good health. Sequenced input: stem cell memory CD4+ T cells from blood.

The CDR3 protein is CASSVGGRRNTGELFF. The CDR3 nucleotides are TGTGCCAGCAGCGTAGGAGGGCGTCGAAACACCGGGGAGCTGTTTTTT. The gene calls are TRBV9 and TRBJ2-2; D perhaps matches TRBD2 (5 bases). V dropped 0 bases and J dropped 2 bases, with 11 bases sitting between them. The CDR3 length is 16 residues. Germline CDR1 and CDR2: SGDLS and YYNGEE.